A selection of T cell receptor beta chains follows, all from one sample in a study of T-cell memory formation after mild COVID-19. One entry per CDR3 protein results from TCRdb running MiXCR on the 5' RACE reads. The sample yields over 350,000 distinct CDR3 sequences, approximately 15% seen once. The sequencing sample was made of PBMCs or a T cell subset sorted from them (not recorded which). The receptors stem from a man aged 18-30 years who had mild COVID-19 (a few samples of this study predate the infection). Cell type and time point are not known. Both conserved end residues are part of each CDR3. The order of the fields is J gene, V gene, D gene, clone size, CDR3 protein, CDR3 DNA. D genes are given only for firm matches. Size values are once, few and many counts, or a class for expanded clones, and some rows have none.

J gene: TRBJ2-5
V gene: TRBV20-1
D gene: TRBD2
clone size: -
CDR3 protein: CSPHRTSGVGTQYF
CDR3 DNA: TGCAGTCCCCACCGGACTAGCGGGGTCGGGACCCAGTACTTC

J gene: TRBJ2-6
V gene: TRBV27
D gene: -
clone size: many
CDR3 protein: CASRLSGANVLTF
CDR3 DNA: TGTGCCAGCAGGCTCTCTGGGGCCAACGTCCTGACTTTC

J gene: TRBJ1-1
V gene: TRBV20-1
D gene: -
clone size: few
CDR3 protein: CSANIGRHMNTEAFF
CDR3 DNA: TGCAGTGCTAACATAGGGAGGCACATGAACACTGAAGCTTTCTTT

J gene: TRBJ2-1
V gene: TRBV5-4
D gene: -
clone size: few
CDR3 protein: CASREGPVSGYQFF
CDR3 DNA: TGTGCCAGCAGAGAGGGACCCGTCTCGGGGTATCAGTTCTTC

J gene: TRBJ2-3
V gene: TRBV4-3
D gene: -
clone size: few
CDR3 protein: CASSQVGTPPFDTQYF
CDR3 DNA: TGCGCCAGCAGCCAAGTGGGGACTCCCCCCTTTGATACGCAGTATTTT

J gene: TRBJ2-5
V gene: TRBV5-1
D gene: -
clone size: -
CDR3 protein: CASSLEGSKETQYF
CDR3 DNA: TGCGCCAGCAGCTTGGAGGGCAGCAAAGAGACCCAGTACTTC

J gene: TRBJ2-3
V gene: TRBV7-9
D gene: TRBD1
clone size: -
CDR3 protein: CASSFGTARAGTDTQYF
CDR3 DNA: TGTGCCAGCAGCTTCGGGACAGCTCGGGCGGGCACAGATACGCAGTATTTT

J gene: TRBJ2-3
V gene: TRBV7-3
D gene: TRBD1
clone size: few
CDR3 protein: CASSSKGTGGTDTQYF
CDR3 DNA: TGTGCCAGCAGCTCCAAAGGGACAGGGGGAACAGATACGCAGTATTTT

J gene: TRBJ1-4
V gene: TRBV12-3/TRBV12-4
D gene: -
clone size: -
CDR3 protein: CASSSAGLQAEKLFF
CDR3 DNA: TGTGCCAGCAGTTCCGCCGGTCTTCAGGCAGAAAAACTGTTTTTT

J gene: TRBJ1-5
V gene: TRBV6-2/TRBV6-3
D gene: -
clone size: few
CDR3 protein: CASSYSGRGNQPQHF
CDR3 DNA: TGTGCCAGCAGTTACTCGGGCAGGGGCAATCAGCCCCAGCATTTT

J gene: TRBJ2-5
V gene: TRBV5-5
D gene: TRBD1
clone size: few
CDR3 protein: CASSHPGQGFQTQYF
CDR3 DNA: TGTGCCAGCAGCCACCCGGGACAGGGTTTTCAGACCCAGTACTTC

J gene: TRBJ2-1
V gene: TRBV10-3
D gene: TRBD2
clone size: few
CDR3 protein: CATQLAGGYNEQFF
CDR3 DNA: TGTGCCACTCAACTAGCGGGGGGTTACAATGAGCAGTTCTTC

J gene: TRBJ2-2
V gene: TRBV6-5
D gene: -
clone size: once
CDR3 protein: CASSYTSYRGTGELFF
CDR3 DNA: TGTGCCAGCAGTTATACATCGTATCGGGGCACCGGGGAGCTGTTTTTT

J gene: TRBJ2-5
V gene: TRBV6-2/TRBV6-3
D gene: TRBD2
clone size: once
CDR3 protein: CASSMGLAGKQETQYF
CDR3 DNA: TGTGCCAGCAGTATGGGACTAGCGGGGAAGCAAGAGACCCAGTACTTC

J gene: TRBJ1-1
V gene: TRBV18
D gene: -
clone size: -
CDR3 protein: CASSRGLGEKTFF
CDR3 DNA: TGTGCCAGCTCACGGGGGTTGGGCGAGAAGACTTTCTTT

J gene: TRBJ2-3
V gene: TRBV6-2/TRBV6-3
D gene: TRBD2
clone size: -
CDR3 protein: CASSTSGGPPDTQYF
CDR3 DNA: TGTGCCAGCAGTACTAGCGGGGGCCCACCAGATACGCAGTATTTT

J gene: TRBJ1-2
V gene: TRBV7-9
D gene: -
clone size: -
CDR3 protein: CASSSPGGNGYTF
CDR3 DNA: TGTGCCAGCAGCTCCCCCGGGGGGAACGGCTACACCTTC

J gene: TRBJ2-5
V gene: TRBV5-1
D gene: -
clone size: -
CDR3 protein: CASSPGSSGAQETQYF
CDR3 DNA: TGCGCCAGCAGCCCAGGTTCGTCGGGGGCCCAAGAGACCCAGTACTTC

J gene: TRBJ1-1
V gene: TRBV5-1
D gene: -
clone size: few
CDR3 protein: CASSYRAMNTEAFF
CDR3 DNA: TGCGCCAGCAGCTACAGGGCGATGAACACTGAAGCTTTCTTT

J gene: TRBJ2-2
V gene: TRBV5-6
D gene: -
clone size: -
CDR3 protein: CASSLYGVHTGELFF
CDR3 DNA: TGTGCCAGCAGCTTGTACGGGGTACACACCGGGGAGCTGTTTTTT

J gene: TRBJ2-7
V gene: TRBV10-2
D gene: -
clone size: few
CDR3 protein: CASKVGRTTYEQYF
CDR3 DNA: TGCGCCAGCAAAGTTGGGCGGACCACCTACGAGCAGTACTTC

J gene: TRBJ2-2
V gene: TRBV28
D gene: -
clone size: few
CDR3 protein: CASTSDLTGELFF
CDR3 DNA: TGTGCCAGCACTAGCGACCTCACCGGGGAGCTGTTTTTT

J gene: TRBJ2-2
V gene: TRBV28
D gene: -
clone size: few
CDR3 protein: CASSLLQVNTGELFF
CDR3 DNA: TGTGCCAGCAGTTTACTACAGGTTAACACCGGGGAGCTGTTTTTT

J gene: TRBJ2-2
V gene: TRBV28
D gene: TRBD2
clone size: -
CDR3 protein: CASSLSAGAGELFF
CDR3 DNA: TGTGCCAGCAGTTTATCAGCGGGGGCCGGGGAGCTGTTTTTT

J gene: TRBJ1-2
V gene: TRBV7-9
D gene: -
clone size: -
CDR3 protein: CASSPRAVGYGYTF
CDR3 DNA: TGTGCCAGCAGCCCTCGCGCAGTGGGTTATGGCTACACCTTC

J gene: TRBJ2-1
V gene: TRBV7-3
D gene: TRBD1
clone size: -
CDR3 protein: CASSSRWDSRNEQFF
CDR3 DNA: TGTGCCAGCAGCTCCCGGTGGGACAGCCGCAATGAGCAGTTCTTC

J gene: TRBJ2-7
V gene: TRBV20-1
D gene: -
clone size: -
CDR3 protein: CSARRGVLSLHEQYF
CDR3 DNA: TGCAGTGCTAGAAGGGGGGTCCTATCGCTGCACGAGCAGTACTTC

J gene: TRBJ2-3
V gene: TRBV5-4
D gene: -
clone size: -
CDR3 protein: CASSLGGPEDTQYF
CDR3 DNA: TGTGCCAGCAGCTTGGGGGGGCCTGAAGATACGCAGTATTTT

J gene: TRBJ2-3
V gene: TRBV6-6
D gene: -
clone size: few
CDR3 protein: CASSPTELTDTQYF
CDR3 DNA: TGTGCCAGCAGCCCGACAGAGCTAACAGATACGCAGTATTTT

J gene: TRBJ1-1
V gene: TRBV7-2
D gene: -
clone size: few
CDR3 protein: CASSLRSLSRGAFF
CDR3 DNA: TGTGCCAGCAGCTTGCGGTCCTTAAGTCGGGGAGCTTTCTTT

J gene: TRBJ2-1
V gene: TRBV6-2/TRBV6-3
D gene: TRBD2
clone size: -
CDR3 protein: CASVLTGGSYNEQFF
CDR3 DNA: TGTGCCAGCGTCCTGACGGGGGGATCCTACAATGAGCAGTTCTTC

J gene: TRBJ2-2
V gene: TRBV7-9
D gene: -
clone size: -
CDR3 protein: CASAADTGELFF
CDR3 DNA: TGTGCCAGCGCGGCGGACACCGGGGAGCTGTTTTTT

J gene: TRBJ2-1
V gene: TRBV4-3
D gene: TRBD2
clone size: few
CDR3 protein: CASSPVLAGVMSEQFF
CDR3 DNA: TGCGCCAGCAGCCCGGTGCTAGCGGGGGTTATGAGTGAGCAGTTCTTC

J gene: TRBJ2-1
V gene: TRBV12-3/TRBV12-4
D gene: TRBD2
clone size: few
CDR3 protein: CASSPHQRGVYNEQFF
CDR3 DNA: TGTGCCAGCAGCCCGCACCAGCGGGGGGTCTACAATGAGCAGTTCTTC